The present entry profiles one TCR beta chain with its context. The antigen it recognizes is unknown. No base quality values were provided; no much bigger clone lies one nucleotide off. Participants in the prospective study were aged roughly 18 to 100 years, lived in under 30 United States geographic areas, and enrolled through a virtual design. Cohort assignment in the prospective study relied on participant-reported clinical history from a screening survey and a study questionnaire. For ImmuneRACE Cohort 3, a participant was defined as recovered based on two consecutive negative NP/OP PCR tests, clearance by a healthcare professional, or resolution of symptoms. In the prospective study, mobile phlebotomists collected whole blood, serum and a nasopharyngeal or oropharyngeal swab from each participant. Participants in the prospective study had the option to provide additional blood draws and questionnaires over an approximately 2-month period. Before DNA extraction, blood samples from the prospective study were shipped at room temperature or frozen.

The sample comes from a study of blood T cell repertoires in COVID-19 (dated by TCRdb to the early 2020s). About the investigation overall: Collaborator samples came from the United States, Italy and Spain and covered acute and convalescent phases of COVID-19. The prospective study material was composed of cDNA or gDNA derived from T cells, B-cell-depleted T cells, or PBMCs. The repertoires were released in a freely available public database meant as a resource for research on the immune response to SARS-CoV-2. The dataset comprised deeply sampled blood TCRbeta repertoires from subjects exposed to, actively infected with, or recovered from COVID-19. Where HLA class I and class II types were available, the types were taken from metadata supplied by the sample provider, not from assay-based typing. Sample metadata almost always included a de-identified subject ID, COVID-19 status, age in years and sex. Samples came from the ongoing ImmuneRACE study (first 160 participants) plus 1,254 subjects from 6 global collaborators. Summary of the overall study and its limitations: The quantity of clinical and demographic metadata differed by source and by participant and was supplied without curation.

V trim: 0 bases; J trim: 6 bases; unmatched bases: 6. Spanning cysteine to phenylalanine, the CDR3 consists of 15 amino acids. Just the 45-base CDR3 DNA is kept, in frame starting at base 1. CDR1 and CDR2 are read off the germline V gene as SGHRS and YFSETQ. TCRbeta CDR3 regions were amplified from genomic DNA by means of the immunoSEQ Assay, a bias-controlled multiplex PCR. On the study's bioinformatics: Within the assay, amplification of reference gene primers was used to estimate how many nucleated cells each sample contained. To quantify the absolute abundance of each unique TCRbeta CDR3 rearrangement, sequence reads were collapsed and filtered. For each sample, productive Simpson clonality was calculated by taking the square root of Simpson's diversity index across productive rearrangements. TCRdb limited this immuneACCESS table to in-frame rearrangements with V and J called. A share of clones is missing; checked studies link under half to unresolved V genes, and the rest is unexplained. That table supplies the V and J calls and clone size; D and trimming were determined from the DNA. In all, the sample holds 90,000 to 120,000 clones, and about 86% of those were seen once. Less than 3.5% of the sample is taken by the ten largest.

This sequence was found in a woman in her forties or fifties who had recovered from COVID-19. Sequencing input: PBMCs or T cells enriched from blood (not recorded which). The sequence joins TRBV5-1 to TRBJ2-1, and 7 junction bases match TRBD1. The DNA sequence is as follows: TGCGCCAGCAGCTTGGAGTTCAACAGGGGCAATGAGCAGTTCTTC. The encoded protein is CASSLEFNRGNEQFF.